The present entry profiles one T cell receptor beta chain with its context. The data were taken from a study of identical twins. CDR3 length: 12 residues. Unmatched junction bases numbered 7, after V lost 5 bases and J lost 10 bases. After template switching added a universal primer site, the resulting cDNA carried unique molecular identifiers. MiXCR, run by TCRdb on the 5' RACE reads, gives a single entry per CDR3 protein. The sample holds 400,000 to 500,000 distinct CDR3 sequences, roughly 20% seen once. Specimen: naive T cells sorted from blood. The TCR originated in a man aged 50-60 years in good health. The chain is built from TRBV12-3 or TRBV12-4 and TRBJ2-7, with 8 bases that match TRBD1. CDR3 amino acids: CASSQTPGGQYF. CDR3 bases: TGTGCCAGCAGTCAAACCCCAGGGGGCCAGTACTTC.